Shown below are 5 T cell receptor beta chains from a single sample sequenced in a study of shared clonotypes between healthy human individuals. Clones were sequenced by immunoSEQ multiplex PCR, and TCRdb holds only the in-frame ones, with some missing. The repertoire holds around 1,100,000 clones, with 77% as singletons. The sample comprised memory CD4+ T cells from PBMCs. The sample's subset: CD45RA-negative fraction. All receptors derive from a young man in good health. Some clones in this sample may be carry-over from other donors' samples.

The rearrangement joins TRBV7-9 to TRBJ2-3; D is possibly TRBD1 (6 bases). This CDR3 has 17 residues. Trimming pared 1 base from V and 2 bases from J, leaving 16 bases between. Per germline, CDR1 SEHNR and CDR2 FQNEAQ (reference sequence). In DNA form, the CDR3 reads TGTGCCAGCAGCTTAGGAACTTCAACAGGGTCCACAGATACGCAGTATTTT. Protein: CASSLGTSTGSTDTQYF. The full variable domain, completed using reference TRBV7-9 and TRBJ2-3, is DTGVSQNPRHKITKRGQNVTFRCDPISEHNRLYWYRQTLGQGPEFLTYFQNEAQLEKSRLLSDRFSAERPKGSFSTLEIQRTEQGDSAMYLCASSLGTSTGSTDTQYFGPGTRLTVL.

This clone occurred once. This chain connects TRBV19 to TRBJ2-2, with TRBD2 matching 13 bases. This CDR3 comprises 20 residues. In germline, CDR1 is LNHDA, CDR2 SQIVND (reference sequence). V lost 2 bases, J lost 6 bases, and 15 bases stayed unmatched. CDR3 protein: CASSIFGFPGLAGYSGELFF. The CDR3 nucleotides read TGTGCCAGTAGTATATTTGGGTTCCCGGGACTAGCGGGATACTCCGGGGAGCTGTTTTTT. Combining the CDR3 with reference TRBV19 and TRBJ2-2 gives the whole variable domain DGGITQSPKYLFRKEGQNVTLSCEQNLNHDAMYWYRQDPGQGLRLIYYSQIVNDFQKGDIAEGYSVSREKKESFPLTVTSAQKNPTAFYLCASSIFGFPGLAGYSGELFFGEGSRLTVL.

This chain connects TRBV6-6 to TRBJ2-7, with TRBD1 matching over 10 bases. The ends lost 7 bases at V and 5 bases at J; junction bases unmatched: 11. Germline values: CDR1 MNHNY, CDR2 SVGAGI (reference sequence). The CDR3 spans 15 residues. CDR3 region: CASIRGGTGANEQYF. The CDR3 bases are TGTGCCAGCATCCGGGGAGGGACAGGGGCTAACGAGCAGTACTTC.

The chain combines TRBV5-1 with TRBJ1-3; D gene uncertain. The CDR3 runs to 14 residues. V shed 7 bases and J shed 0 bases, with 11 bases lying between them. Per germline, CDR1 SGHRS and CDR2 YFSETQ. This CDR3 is CASQDGSSGNTIYF. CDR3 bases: TGCGCCAGCCAGGACGGGAGCTCTGGAAACACCATATATTTT.

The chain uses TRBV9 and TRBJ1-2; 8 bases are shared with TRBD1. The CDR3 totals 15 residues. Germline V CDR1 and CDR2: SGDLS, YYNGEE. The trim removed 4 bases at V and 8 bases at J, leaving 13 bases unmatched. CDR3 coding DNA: TGTGCCAGCAGCCTACTAACCGGGACAGGTCAAGGCTACACCTTC. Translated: CASSLLTGTGQGYTF.